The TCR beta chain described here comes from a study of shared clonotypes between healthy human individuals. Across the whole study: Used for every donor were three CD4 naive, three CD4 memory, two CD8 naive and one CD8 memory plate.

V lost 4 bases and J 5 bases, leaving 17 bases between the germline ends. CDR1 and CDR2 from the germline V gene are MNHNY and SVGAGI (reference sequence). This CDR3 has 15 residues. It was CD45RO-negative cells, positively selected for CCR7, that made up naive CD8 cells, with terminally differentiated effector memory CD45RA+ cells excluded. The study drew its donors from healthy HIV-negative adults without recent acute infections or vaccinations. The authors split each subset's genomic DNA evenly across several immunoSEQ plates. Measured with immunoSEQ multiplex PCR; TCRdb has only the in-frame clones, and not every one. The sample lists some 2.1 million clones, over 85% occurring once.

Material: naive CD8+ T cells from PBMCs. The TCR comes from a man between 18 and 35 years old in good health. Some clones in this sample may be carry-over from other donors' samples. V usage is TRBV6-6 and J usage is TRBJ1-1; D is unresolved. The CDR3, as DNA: TGTGCCAGCAGTTGGGGTGCGGCGCTTGGTACTGAAGCTTTCTTT. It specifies CASSWGAALGTEAFF.